A single sample is the source of the 25 T cell receptor beta chains below, sequenced in a study of control samples from healthy donors and cancer patients. Profiling relied on immunoSEQ multiplex PCR, and the TCRdb table lists in-frame clones only, not all of them. The repertoire holds roughly 92,000 clones, about 88% seen once, with about 7.4% in the top ten. The sample was blood. The receptor source for this set is a woman aged 60-70 years in good health.

The gene calls are TRBV28 and TRBJ2-7, with 9 bases fitting TRBD1. CDR3 size: 15 residues. Germline CDR1 and CDR2: MDHEN and SYDVKM. V shed 4 bases, J shed 4 bases, and the junction held 8 bases outside the gene matches. DNA of the CDR3: TGTGCCAGCAGTTCGTCCGGGACAGGGAAATACGAGCAGTACTTC. Translated, it gives CASSSSGTGKYEQYF.

This rearrangement joins TRBV5-1 to TRBJ2-7; 7 bases are a match to TRBD1. CDR1 is SGHRS and CDR2 is YFSETQ in the germline V gene. The CDR3 has 13 residues. Germline trimming cut 4 bases from V and 4 bases from J; bases unmatched to any gene: 5. CDR3 protein: CASSLDRVYEQYF. The CDR3 bases are TGCGCCAGCAGCCTAGACAGGGTTTACGAGCAGTACTTC.

The chain is built from TRBV4-3 and TRBJ2-3, with no clear D. The CDR3 totals 14 residues. Trimming removed 0 bases from V and 2 bases from J, with 6 bases in between. Germline loops: CDR1 LGHNA, CDR2 YSLEER. CDR3 DNA: TGCGCCAGCAGCCAAGATCGGAACACAGATACGCAGTATTTT. This encodes CASSQDRNTDTQYF.

The chain links TRBV12-3 or TRBV12-4 to TRBJ2-7; TRBD1 aligns across 7 bases. V trimming: 6 bases; J trimming: 7 bases; junction bases outside the gene matches: 9. The CDR3 contains 13 residues. DNA for the CDR3: TGTGCCAGCAGCCTTGACAGGGTGGGAGAGCAGTACTTC. It codes for CASSLDRVGEQYF.

The chain carries TRBV19 and TRBJ2-4, with TRBD1 identical over 7 bases. V was pared by 0 bases and J by 0 bases, with 5 bases of the junction left unmatched. Germline V gene data show CDR1 as LNHDA and CDR2 as SQIVND (reference sequence). The CDR3 sequence is 17 residues long. CDR3 region: CASSIDRQGVAKNIQYF. Written as DNA, the CDR3 is TGTGCCAGTAGTATAGATAGGCAGGGGGTAGCCAAAAACATTCAGTACTTC.

The V call is TRBV6-6, the J call TRBJ2-5; the D gene is possibly TRBD2 (5 bases). V gave up 0 bases and J gave up 5 bases, with 10 bases separating them. The CDR3 extends over 14 amino acids. Per the germline V gene, CDR1 is MNHNY and CDR2 is SVGAGI (reference sequence). CDR3: CASSYSQTGETQYF. The CDR3 DNA follows: TGTGCCAGCAGTTACTCCCAGACGGGGGAGACCCAGTACTTC.

This sequence joins TRBV6-6 and TRBJ1-1; the D gene is possibly TRBD1 (6 bases). The CDR3 runs 14 residues. V lost 5 bases, J lost 1 base, and 11 bases lay in between. CDR1 MNHNY and CDR2 SVGAGI come from the germline V gene (reference sequence). CDR3 protein: CASSSQGRNTEAFF. In DNA, the CDR3 is TGTGCCAGCAGTAGTCAGGGGAGGAACACTGAAGCTTTCTTT.

CDR3 in DNA: TGTGCCATCAGTGAGGAGGACAGGGGTAACTATGGCTACACCTTC. Its translation is CAISEEDRGNYGYTF. V and J are TRBV10-3 and TRBJ1-2, with 9 bases fitting TRBD1. The CDR3 loop spans 15 amino acids. Trimming cost V 2 bases and J 1 base; bases outside gene matches: 2. Per the germline V gene, CDR1 is ENHRY and CDR2 is SYGVKD.

The chain employs TRBV6-5 and TRBJ1-4; a possible D gene is TRBD1 (5 bases). The V gene's germline CDR1 is MNHEY and CDR2 SVGAGI. The CDR3 contains 13 residues. The V gene lost 4 bases and the J gene lost 10 bases, with 13 bases spanning the gap. In DNA, the CDR3 is TGTGCCAGCAGTTTGGGGGGGACGGGAAAACTGTTTTTT. This gives the protein CASSLGGTGKLFF.

V usage is TRBV5-4 and J usage is TRBJ1-3, with 7 positions matching TRBD1. The CDR3 totals 16 residues. CDR1 SGHNT and CDR2 YYREEE come from the germline V gene (reference sequence). The junction had 11 bases not matched to a gene; V was cut back by 4 bases and J by 4 bases. The DNA of the CDR3 is TGTGCCAGCAGCCTAACCACGGGGACAGAAGGAAACACCATATATTTT. Its translation is CASSLTTGTEGNTIYF.

Within the sample, this clone is large. The rearrangement joins TRBV4-2 to TRBJ2-2, with D hard to call. Trimming left V 4 bases short and J 2 bases short, with 11 bases between. Germline-derived CDR1 and CDR2 are LGHNA and YNFKEQ. The CDR3 covers 15 residues. The CDR3 loop reads CASSPVVGNTGELFF. The DNA of the CDR3 is TGTGCCAGCAGCCCAGTTGTGGGTAACACCGGGGAGCTGTTTTTT.

This clone was detected only once. The CDR3 DNA reads as TGTGCCAGCAGACTCGGACAGGGAGACACCGGGGAGCTGTTTTTT. It translates to CASRLGQGDTGELFF. The chain is built from TRBV6-6 and TRBJ2-2, with 8 nucleotides matching TRBD1. Unmatched junction bases numbered 6, after V lost 6 bases and J lost 3 bases. The CDR3 consists of 15 residues. Germline values: CDR1 MNHNY, CDR2 SVGAGI (reference sequence).

CDR3 DNA: TGTGCCAGCAGTGGGACAGGTAGGACTGAAGCTTTCTTT. Translation gives CASSGTGRTEAFF. J is TRBJ1-1 and V is TRBV2; 7 nucleotides line up with TRBD1. The J segment lost 5 bases and the V segment lost 4 bases, leaving 4 bases of the junction unmatched. Germline V CDR1 and CDR2: SNHLY, FYNNEI. The CDR3 runs 13 residues.

This chain uses TRBV24-1 with TRBJ1-1; 10 bases agree with TRBD1. V lost 4 bases, J lost 3 bases, and 4 bases stayed unmatched. Germline V gene lookup returns CDR1 KGHDR and CDR2 SFDVKD. The CDR3 runs to 15 residues. CDR3 amino acids: CATSDSGQGHTEAFF. The CDR3 region has the DNA TGTGCCACCAGTGACTCGGGACAGGGGCACACTGAAGCTTTCTTT.

The rearrangement links TRBV24-1 to TRBJ2-3, with TRBD2 as a possible D gene (7 bases). Per germline, CDR1 KGHDR and CDR2 SFDVKD. This CDR3 has 14 amino acids. The V gene lost 9 bases and the J gene lost 3 bases, with 15 bases spanning the gap. The CDR3 is CATRTGRDTDTQYF. DNA for the CDR3: TGTGCCACCCGTACAGGGAGGGATACAGATACGCAGTATTTT.

This chain uses TRBV5-4 with TRBJ1-2; 7 nucleotides match TRBD1. V was pared by 4 bases and J by 7 bases, with 10 bases of the junction left unmatched. Germline V gene lookup returns CDR1 SGHNT and CDR2 YYREEE (reference sequence). CDR3 length equals 14 residues. CDR3 DNA: TGTGCCAGCAGCACTGGAGGGCAGGGGGTTGGCTACACCTTC. The encoded protein is CASSTGGQGVGYTF.

This rearrangement joins TRBV6-5 to TRBJ1-2, with D possibly being TRBD1 (5 bases). The germline gives CDR1 MNHEY, CDR2 SVGAGI. The V end lost 4 bases, the J end lost 7 bases, and 10 bases lay between the germline ends. The CDR3 length is 12 residues. CDR3 coding DNA: TGTGCCAGCAGTTCAGGGTGGGTTGGCTACACCTTC. It codes for CASSSGWVGYTF.

The rearrangement uses TRBV7-6 and TRBJ2-3; D is unresolved. The CDR3 runs to 13 residues. Germline CDR1 and CDR2: SGHVS and FNYEAQ. With 2 bases removed from V and 0 bases from J, the gap between germline ends came to 3 bases. The CDR3 DNA sequence: TGTGCCAGCAGCTTACAAAGCACAGATACGCAGTATTTT. Translated: CASSLQSTDTQYF. Full variable domain (remainder filled in from reference TRBV7-6 and TRBJ2-3): GAGVSQSPRYKVTKRGQDVALRCDPISGHVSLYWYRQALGQGPEFLTYFNYEAQQDKSGLPNDRFSAERPEGSISTLTIQRTEQRDSAMYRCASSLQSTDTQYFGPGTRLTVL.

The chain combines TRBV4-3 with TRBJ1-2; D gene ambiguous. Germline assignment: CDR1 LGHNA and CDR2 YSLEER. This CDR3 is 16 amino acids long. V was shortened by 0 bases and J by 0 bases, with 11 bases between the two germline ends. CDR3 nucleotide sequence: TGCGCCAGCAGCCAAGAACCCATGACGGCTAACTATGGCTACACCTTC. This sequence encodes CASSQEPMTANYGYTF.

The chain joins TRBV9 to TRBJ1-2; the D gene is possibly TRBD1 (6 bases). Germline V gene sequence: CDR1 SGDLS, CDR2 YYNGEE. Trimming left V 0 bases short and J 6 bases short, with 12 bases between. CDR3 size: 14 residues. The CDR3 coding sequence is TGTGCCAGCAGCGTAGGCGGGGGGCCGGATGGCTACACCTTC. Its translation is CASSVGGGPDGYTF.

The gene calls are TRBV5-6 and TRBJ1-5; 9 bases map to TRBD1. From germline, CDR1 is SGHDT and CDR2 YYEEEE. V was pared by 4 bases and J by 1 base, with 6 bases of the junction left unmatched. This CDR3 spans 16 amino acids. The CDR3 loop is CASSLQGAGSNQPQHF. For the CDR3, the DNA is TGTGCCAGCAGCCTACAGGGGGCAGGAAGCAATCAGCCCCAGCATTTT.

The V gene is TRBV6-5, the J gene TRBJ2-7; D not resolved. The V and J ends lost 5 bases and 5 bases respectively, with 19 bases between them. Looked up from germline, CDR1 is MNHEY and CDR2 is SVGAGI. The CDR3 length is 15 residues. The CDR3 protein is CASSPRARLTDEQYF. The CDR3 DNA reads TGTGCCAGCAGTCCCCGGGCCCGCTTAACTGACGAGCAGTACTTC.

The rearrangement links TRBV25-1 to TRBJ1-5, with TRBD1 as a possible D gene (5 bases). This CDR3 has 17 amino acids. Deletions cut 4 bases from V and 0 bases from J, with 16 bases between. In germline, CDR1 is MGHDK, CDR2 SYGVNS. The CDR3 nucleotides read TGTGCCAGCAGTGCGCCAGAGGAGGGGAGTAGCAATCAGCCCCAGCATTTT. Residues: CASSAPEEGSSNQPQHF.

The chain is built from TRBV4-1 and TRBJ2-4; D might be TRBD1 (6 bases). Per the germline V gene, CDR1 is MGHRA and CDR2 is YSYEKL. Trimming removed 3 bases from V and 6 bases from J, with 21 bases in between. The CDR3 covers 17 residues. CDR3 nucleotides: TGCGCCAGCAGCCACCTCGTAGAACAGGGCCGGGGAAACATTCAGTACTTC. It specifies CASSHLVEQGRGNIQYF.

This sequence joins TRBV3-1 (or the pseudogene TRBV3-2) and TRBJ1-3; D not certain. This CDR3 has 13 residues. Germline assignment: CDR1 LGHDT and CDR2 YNNKEL (reference sequence). V lost 4 bases and J 0 bases, leaving 4 bases between the germline ends. CDR3 nucleotide sequence: TGTGCCAGCAGCCCGAGCTCTGGAAACACCATATATTTT. Translated, it gives CASSPSSGNTIYF.